This TCR beta chain was recorded in a study of blood T cell repertoires in COVID-19. Study as a whole: Some COVID-19 samples were acute and others convalescent; all came from the United States, Italy and Spain. PBMCs, B-cell-depleted T cells, or T cells provided the cDNA or gDNA that made up the material.

In the study's own analysis: Reference gene primer amplification yielded estimated nucleated cell counts. Data came from immunoSEQ multiplex PCR; TCRdb stores just in-frame clones and leaves some out. That table is the source of V, J and clone size, and D and trimming were worked out from the DNA. This table has just over 300,000 clones, around 91% appearing once. The germline gives CDR1 LNHDA, CDR2 SQIVND (reference sequence). The CDR3 totals 16 residues. The trim removed 4 bases at V and 1 base at J, leaving 5 bases unmatched. V and J are TRBV19 and TRBJ2-2; 8 bases line up with TRBD1. The TCR sequence derives from a woman aged 40 to 50 who had recovered from COVID-19. Sequenced sample: PBMCs or T cells enriched from blood (not recorded which). CDR3: CASSTGTGQNTGELFF. The CDR3 DNA follows: TGTGCCAGTAGTACCGGGACAGGACAGAACACCGGGGAGCTGTTTTTT.